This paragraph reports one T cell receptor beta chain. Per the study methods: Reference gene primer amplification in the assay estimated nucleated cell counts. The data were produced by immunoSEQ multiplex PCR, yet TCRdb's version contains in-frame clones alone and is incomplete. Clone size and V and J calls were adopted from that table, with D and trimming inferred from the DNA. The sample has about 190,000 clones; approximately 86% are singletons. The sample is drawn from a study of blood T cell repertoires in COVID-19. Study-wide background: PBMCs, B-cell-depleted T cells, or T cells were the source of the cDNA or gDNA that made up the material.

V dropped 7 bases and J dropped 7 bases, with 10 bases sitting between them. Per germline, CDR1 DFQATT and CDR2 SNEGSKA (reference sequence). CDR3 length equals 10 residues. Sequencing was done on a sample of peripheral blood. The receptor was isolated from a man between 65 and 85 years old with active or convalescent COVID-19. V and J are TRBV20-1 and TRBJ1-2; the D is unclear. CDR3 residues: CSVPTRGYTF. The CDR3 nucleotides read TGCAGTGTCCCGACTCGTGGCTACACCTTC.